One T cell receptor beta chain is described in this entry. This sample is part of a study of OX40 agonist ivuxolimab in advanced cancers. CDR1 and CDR2 (germline): SGHTS, YDEGEE. With 2 bases clipped from V and 6 bases from J, the junction kept 8 bases outside the gene matches. The CDR3 length is 15 residues. Here immunoSEQ multiplex PCR was the method, and the copy in TCRdb shows in-frame clones only, minus some. The data hold 40,000 to 65,000 clones, with approximately 81% observed a single time. The specimen comprised CD4+ or CD8+ T cells sorted from blood, sampled in a trial of the OX40 agonist ivuxolimab. The genes are TRBV5-8 and TRBJ1-5, with 7 nucleotides matching TRBD1. The clonotype comes from an adult with an advanced solid tumor such as melanoma, head and neck, liver or kidney cancer. The CDR3, as DNA: TGTGCCAGCAGCTTTGGACAGGTCCGTGGTCAGCCCCAGCATTTT. Translated: CASSFGQVRGQPQHF.